The 20 T cell receptor beta chains below were found in one sample sequenced in a study of technical replicates of blood from a handful of donors. The method was immunoSEQ multiplex PCR; TCRdb's version includes in-frame clones alone and lacks a portion of them. The repertoire consists of just over 75,000 clones, with more than 85% occurring once and the leading ten covering less than 0.5%. Sequenced input: T cells isolated from PBMCs. The receptors come from a human donor in good health.

The rearrangement links TRBV18 to TRBJ1-1; 9 nucleotides agree with TRBD1. CDR3 length equals 14 residues. Trimming cost V 6 bases and J 5 bases; bases outside gene matches: 7. Per the germline V gene, CDR1 is KGHSH and CDR2 is LQKENI. CDR3: CASSNQGQGTEAFF. DNA for the CDR3: TGTGCCAGCTCTAACCAAGGACAGGGGACTGAAGCTTTCTTT.

This chain connects TRBV11-2 to TRBJ1-5; D call uncertain. The ends were cut back, 3 bases at V and 2 bases at J, with 11 bases in the middle. CDR3 length equals 15 residues. CDR1 and CDR2 from the germline V gene are SGHAT and FQNNGV. Here the CDR3 DNA reads TGTGCCAGCAGCTTTACTCCAGGTCGCAATCAGCCCCAGCATTTT. Its translation: CASSFTPGRNQPQHF. The variable domain in full, with the rest retrieved from reference TRBV11-2 and TRBJ1-5, is EAGVAQSPRYKIIEKRQSVAFWCNPISGHATLYWYQQILGQGPKLLIQFQNNGVVDDSQLPKDRFSAERLKGVDSTLKIQPAKLEDSAVYLCASSFTPGRNQPQHFGDGTRLSIL.

The chain employs TRBV7-8 and TRBJ1-2; 12 nucleotides match TRBD1. The CDR3 runs 16 residues. Germline lookup yields CDR1 SGHVS and CDR2 FQNEAQ. The junction had 8 bases not matched to a gene; V was cut back by 5 bases and J by 4 bases. The CDR3 loop is CASSLRRDRGLYGYTF. The CDR3 coding sequence is TGTGCCAGCAGCCTCCGCCGGGACAGGGGGCTCTATGGCTACACCTTC.

This clone was picked up one time. This chain joins TRBV30 and TRBJ2-1, with D tentatively TRBD2 (5 bases). CDR3 length equals 16 residues. CDR1 is GTSNPN and CDR2 is SVGIG in the germline V gene (reference sequence). Trimming took off 0 bases at V and 7 bases at J, with 19 bases between the two ends. CDR3 nucleotides: TGTGCCTGGAGTGTACCTACTAGATGGGATTGGAATGAGCAGTTCTTC. As protein: CAWSVPTRWDWNEQFF.

The chain joins TRBV25-1 to TRBJ1-2, with TRBD1 matching 8 bases. In germline, CDR1 is MGHDK, CDR2 SYGVNS. CDR3 size: 16 residues. The V gene end was trimmed by 3 bases and the J gene end by 8 bases; junction bases not matched to a gene: 14. The CDR3 spells CASSDPMGQGAYGYTF. The CDR3 DNA reads TGTGCCAGCAGTGACCCTATGGGGCAGGGGGCTTACGGCTACACCTTC.

V usage is TRBV6-6 and J usage is TRBJ1-4, with 8 bases lining up with TRBD1. The CDR3 contains 11 residues. Per the germline V gene, CDR1 is MNHNY and CDR2 is SVGAGI (reference sequence). The CDR3 bases are TGTGCTGTGACAGGGGATGAAAAACTGTTTTTT. Residues: CAVTGDEKLFF.

The rearrangement uses TRBV5-1 and TRBJ2-3; 8 bases agree with TRBD2. The CDR3 has 15 residues. Germline V gives CDR1 SGHRS, CDR2 YFSETQ. The trim removed 4 bases at V and 1 base at J, leaving 5 bases unmatched. The CDR3 sequence is CASSKGREGTDTQYF. The CDR3 DNA follows: TGCGCCAGCAGCAAGGGGCGGGAGGGCACAGATACGCAGTATTTT.

The chain combines TRBV27 with TRBJ1-5; D gene ambiguous. The CDR3 consists of 15 residues. Germline V gene data show CDR1 as MNHEY and CDR2 as SMNVEV (reference sequence). The ends were cut back, 4 bases at V and 0 bases at J, with 10 bases in the middle. As DNA, the CDR3 is TGTGCCAGCAGTTACGGGAGTTATAGCAATCAGCCCCAGCATTTT. Protein: CASSYGSYSNQPQHF.

This sequence joins TRBV9 and TRBJ2-1; weak D call: TRBD2 (6 bases). CDR1 and CDR2 (germline): SGDLS, YYNGEE. V was clipped by 0 bases and J by 2 bases, with 9 bases between them. This CDR3 is built from 15 residues. The CDR3 region is CASSVAGATYNEQFF. CDR3 in DNA: TGTGCCAGCAGCGTAGCGGGAGCTACCTACAATGAGCAGTTCTTC. The full variable domain, with the rest looked up from reference TRBV9 and TRBJ2-1, is DSGVTQTPKHLITATGQRVTLRCSPRSGDLSVYWYQQSLDQGLQFLIQYYNGEERAKGNILERFSAQQFPDLHSELNLSSLELGDSALYFCASSVAGATYNEQFFGPGTRLTVL.

The chain has TRBV27 and TRBJ1-5; D is unresolved. This CDR3 has 14 amino acids. With 2 bases removed from V and 7 bases from J, the gap between germline ends came to 12 bases. Looked up from germline, CDR1 is MNHEY and CDR2 is SMNVEV (reference sequence). The CDR3 loop is CASSLNVEYQPQHF. The CDR3 DNA reads TGTGCCAGCAGTTTAAATGTTGAGTACCAGCCCCAGCATTTT.

This clone was seen just once. V gene TRBV15 combines with J gene TRBJ2-5; D is undetermined. V shed 4 bases and J shed 4 bases, with 4 bases lying between them. The CDR3 runs 11 residues. Germline loops: CDR1 LNHNV, CDR2 YYDKDF (reference sequence). This CDR3 reads CATSTRETQYF. The CDR3 coding sequence is TGTGCCACCAGCACCCGAGAGACCCAGTACTTC. Complete variable domain (other parts from reference TRBV15 and TRBJ2-5): DAMVIQNPRYQVTQFGKPVTLSCSQTLNHNVMYWYQQKSSQAPKLLFHYYDKDFNNEADTPDNFQSRRPNTSFCFLDIRSPGLGDTAMYLCATSTRETQYFGPGTRLLVL.

The chain combines TRBV7-3 with TRBJ2-1, with 9 bases lining up with TRBD2. Germline CDR1 is SGHTA and CDR2 is FQGTGA. The CDR3 has 15 amino acids. Losses at the gene ends were 5 bases for V and 10 bases for J; bases not matched to a gene: 12. The CDR3 protein is CASSPGAGGLEEQFF. In DNA, the CDR3 is TGTGCCAGCAGCCCAGGTGCGGGAGGGTTGGAGGAGCAGTTCTTC.

The genes are TRBV6-4 and TRBJ2-1; D unresolved. CDR3 length: 14 amino acids. V was cut by 7 bases and J by 4 bases, with 14 bases left in between. Germline V gene data show CDR1 as MRHNA and CDR2 as SNTAGT. CDR3 protein: CASKRSTVYNEQFF. Here the CDR3 DNA reads TGTGCCAGCAAAAGATCTACAGTTTACAATGAGCAGTTCTTC.

V is TRBV5-1 and J is TRBJ1-3, with 11 bases aligning to TRBD1. Germline CDR1 and CDR2: SGHRS and YFSETQ. CDR3 size: 13 residues. V shed 3 bases and J 9 bases; nucleotides not matched to a gene: 2. CDR3 DNA sequence: TGCGCCAGCAGCTCAGGGACAGGGGGCACCATATATTTT. Translation: CASSSGTGGTIYF.

The chain has TRBV6-5 and TRBJ2-7; 8 nucleotides agree with TRBD2. The V and J ends lost 4 bases and 3 bases, in that order; junction bases with no gene match: 5. CDR1 and CDR2 (germline): MNHEY, SVGAGI. The CDR3 sequence is 14 residues long. CDR3 region: CASSSLSGDYEQYF. In DNA form, the CDR3 reads TGTGCCAGCAGTTCCCTTAGCGGGGACTACGAGCAGTACTTC.

J is TRBJ1-4 and V is TRBV5-4; D call uncertain. Germline loops: CDR1 SGHNT, CDR2 YYREEE (reference sequence). The ends were cut back, 2 bases at V and 7 bases at J, with 12 bases in the middle. The CDR3 totals 14 residues. The CDR3: CASSLGRSSEKLFF. For the CDR3, the DNA is TGTGCCAGCAGCTTAGGGAGGTCCTCTGAAAAACTGTTTTTT.

The chain recombines TRBV29-1 with TRBJ1-1, with TRBD1 matching over 7 bases. Per germline, CDR1 SQVTM and CDR2 ANQGSEA. V dropped 6 bases and J dropped 8; count of bases not matched to a gene: 6. There are 11 residues in the CDR3. The CDR3 loop reads CSVGYRGEAFF. The DNA for the CDR3 is TGCAGCGTCGGATACAGGGGAGAAGCTTTCTTT.

The chain employs TRBV6-5 and TRBJ1-2; 9 bases fit TRBD1. Germline assignment: CDR1 MNHEY and CDR2 SVGAGI. The CDR3 spans 14 residues. V dropped 5 bases and J dropped 6; count of bases not matched to a gene: 7. CDR3 amino acids: CASSDGTGTNGYTF. For the CDR3, the DNA is TGTGCCAGCAGTGATGGGACAGGGACGAATGGCTACACCTTC.

This chain links TRBV29-1 with TRBJ2-7; TRBD2 matches 8 bases. In germline, CDR1 is SQVTM, CDR2 ANQGSEA. The V segment lost 5 bases and the J segment 5 bases; nucleotides outside the gene matches: 5. The CDR3 totals 12 residues. The CDR3 coding sequence is TGCAGCGTTCCAGCGGGAGTAAACGAGCAGTACTTC. It translates to CSVPAGVNEQYF.

V gene TRBV6-1 combines with J gene TRBJ2-1, with a tentative D call TRBD2 (6 bases). V lost 5 bases and J 7 bases, leaving 12 bases between the germline ends. CDR1 is MNHNS and CDR2 is SASEGT in the germline V gene. This CDR3 comprises 13 residues. The CDR3: CASSPIGGNEQFF. The DNA for the CDR3 is TGTGCCAGCAGTCCAATTGGGGGGAATGAGCAGTTCTTC.